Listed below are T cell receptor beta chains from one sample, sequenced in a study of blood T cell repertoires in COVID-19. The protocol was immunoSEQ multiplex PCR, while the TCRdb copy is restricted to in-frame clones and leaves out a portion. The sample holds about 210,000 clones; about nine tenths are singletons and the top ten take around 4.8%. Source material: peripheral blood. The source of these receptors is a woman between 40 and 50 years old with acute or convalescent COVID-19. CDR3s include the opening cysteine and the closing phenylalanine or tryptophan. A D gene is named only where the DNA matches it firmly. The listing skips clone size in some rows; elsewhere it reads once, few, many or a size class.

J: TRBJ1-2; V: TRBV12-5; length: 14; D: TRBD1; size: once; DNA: TGTGCTAGTGGTTTGACCCGGACAGGGAATGGCTACACCTTC; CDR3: CASGLTRTGNGYTF
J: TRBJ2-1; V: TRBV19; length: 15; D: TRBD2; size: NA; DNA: TGTGCCAGTAGTACCGGACTAGCGGGCTCTAATGAGCAGTTCTTC; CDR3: CASSTGLAGSNEQFF
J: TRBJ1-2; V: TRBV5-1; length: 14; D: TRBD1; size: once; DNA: TGCGCCAGCAGCTTGAATAGAGGGACAGATGGCTACACCTTC; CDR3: CASSLNRGTDGYTF
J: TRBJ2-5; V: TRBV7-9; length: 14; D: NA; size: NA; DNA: TGTGCCAGCACCCCGGGGACTCCGCCGGAGACCCAGTACTTC; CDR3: CASTPGTPPETQYF
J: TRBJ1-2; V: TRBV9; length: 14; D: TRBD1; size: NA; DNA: TGTGCCAGCAGTCATACGGGACAGGGGGCCATACACACCTTC; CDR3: CASSHTGQGAIHTF
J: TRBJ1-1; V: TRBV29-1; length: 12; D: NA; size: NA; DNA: TGCAGCGTTTTAGGGGGTTACACTGAAGCTTTCTTT; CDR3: CSVLGGYTEAFF
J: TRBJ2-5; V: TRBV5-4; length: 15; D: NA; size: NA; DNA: TGTGCCAGCAGCCATCTACAGGGGGGGTCTGAGACCCAGTACTTC; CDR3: CASSHLQGGSETQYF
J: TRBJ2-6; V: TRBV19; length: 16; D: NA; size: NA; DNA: TGTGCCAGTAGTATAGGAGGTGGGTCTGGGGCCAACGTCCTGACTTTC; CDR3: CASSIGGGSGANVLTF
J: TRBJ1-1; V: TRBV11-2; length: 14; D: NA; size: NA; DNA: TGTGCCAGCAGCTTACTACAGACAAACACTGAAGCTTTCTTT; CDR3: CASSLLQTNTEAFF
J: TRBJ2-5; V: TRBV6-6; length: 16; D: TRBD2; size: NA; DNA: TGTGCCAGCAGTTACTTGGGGACTAGCGGGGGAGAGACCCAGTACTTC; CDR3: CASSYLGTSGGETQYF
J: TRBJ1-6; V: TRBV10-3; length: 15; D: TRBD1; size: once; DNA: TGTGCCATCAGTGGGGGACAGGGCCCGTCTGTACCCCTCCACTTT; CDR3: CAISGGQGPSVPLHF
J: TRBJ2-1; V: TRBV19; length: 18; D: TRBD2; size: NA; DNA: TGTGCCAGTAGTATATCACTAGCGGGGCCGAGCTCCTACAATGAGCAGTTCTTC; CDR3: CASSISLAGPSSYNEQFF
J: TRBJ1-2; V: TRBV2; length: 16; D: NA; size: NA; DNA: TGTGCCAGCAGTGAAGATGGGGCAGGGTTGAGGTATGGCTACACCTTC; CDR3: CASSEDGAGLRYGYTF
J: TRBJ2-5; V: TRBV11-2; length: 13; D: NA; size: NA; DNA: TGTGCCAGCAGCTTAGTCTACCAAGAGACCCAGTACTTC; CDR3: CASSLVYQETQYF
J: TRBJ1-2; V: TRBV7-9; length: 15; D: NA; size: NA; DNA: TGTGCCAGCACCTCCATCAAGGGAGGGGTCTATGGCTACACCTTC; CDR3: CASTSIKGGVYGYTF
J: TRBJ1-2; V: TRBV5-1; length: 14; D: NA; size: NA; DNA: TGCGCCAGCAGTTACCCTTCTACTAACTATGGCTACACCTTC; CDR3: CASSYPSTNYGYTF
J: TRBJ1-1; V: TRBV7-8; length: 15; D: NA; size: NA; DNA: TGTGCCAGCAGCTTAGCAGGGGTTCCGGACACTGAAGCTTTCTTT; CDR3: CASSLAGVPDTEAFF
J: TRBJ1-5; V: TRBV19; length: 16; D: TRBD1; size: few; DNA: TGTGCCAGTAGTACCCGGGACAGGGGGGTTAATCAGCCCCAGCATTTT; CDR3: CASSTRDRGVNQPQHF
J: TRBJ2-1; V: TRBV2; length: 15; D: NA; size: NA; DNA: TGTGCCAGCAGTGAACTGGGGGGGGCGTACAATGAGCAGTTCTTC; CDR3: CASSELGGAYNEQFF
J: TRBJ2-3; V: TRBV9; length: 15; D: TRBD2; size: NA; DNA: TGTGCCAGCAGCGTAAGCGGGGGGGCTGTAGATACGCAGTATTTT; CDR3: CASSVSGGAVDTQYF
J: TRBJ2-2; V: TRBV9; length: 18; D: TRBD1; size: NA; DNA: TGTGCCAGCAGCGGACCCGGGACAGGGGCTTTGGGAACCGGGGAGCTGTTTTTT; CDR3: CASSGPGTGALGTGELFF
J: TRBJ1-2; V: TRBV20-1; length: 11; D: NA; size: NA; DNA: TGCAGTGCTAGAGATCAGGCGTTCTACACCTTC; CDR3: CSARDQAFYTF
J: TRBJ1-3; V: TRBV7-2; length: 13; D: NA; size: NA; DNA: TGTGCCAGCAGTCGGGGTTGGGGAAACACCATATATTTT; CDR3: CASSRGWGNTIYF
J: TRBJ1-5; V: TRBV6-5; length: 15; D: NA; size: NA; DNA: TGTGCCAGCAGGCCCCAAGGGGTAGATTATCAGCCCCAGCATTTT; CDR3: CASRPQGVDYQPQHF
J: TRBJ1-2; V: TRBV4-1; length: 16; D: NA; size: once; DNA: TGCGCCAGCAGCCTTCAGCCACAGGGCTTTGTCTATGGCTACACCTTC; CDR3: CASSLQPQGFVYGYTF
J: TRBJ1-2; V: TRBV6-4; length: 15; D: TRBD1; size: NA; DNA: TGTGCCAGCAGTGACGGGCCAGGGGGCACCTATGGCTACACCTTC; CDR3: CASSDGPGGTYGYTF
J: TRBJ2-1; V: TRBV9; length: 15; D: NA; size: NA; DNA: TGTGCCAGCAGCGGGTCCGGGTCGTCCTACAATGAGCAGTTCTTC; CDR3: CASSGSGSSYNEQFF
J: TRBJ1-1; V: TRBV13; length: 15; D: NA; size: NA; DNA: TGTGCCAGCAGCTCCCTCGAGCGAGGTAACACTGAAGCTTTCTTT; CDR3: CASSSLERGNTEAFF
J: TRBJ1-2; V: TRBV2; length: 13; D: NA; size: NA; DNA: TGTGCCAGCAGCGCCGTGGGGCCAGGGGTTGGGACCTTC; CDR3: CASSAVGPGVGTF
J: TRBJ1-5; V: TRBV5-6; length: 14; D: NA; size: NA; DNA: TGTGCCAGCAGCTTGGGTCAGGTTAATCAGCCCCAGCATTTT; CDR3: CASSLGQVNQPQHF
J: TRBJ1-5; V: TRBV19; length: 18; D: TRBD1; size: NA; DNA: TGTGCCAGTAGTAGGGTCCGAGACAGGGGTCCCAGCAATCAGCCCCAGCATTTT; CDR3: CASSRVRDRGPSNQPQHF
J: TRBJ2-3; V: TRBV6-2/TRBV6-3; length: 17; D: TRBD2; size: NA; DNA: TGTGCCAGCAGCCACGCCACTCGGACTAGCAGAACAGATACGCAGTATTTT; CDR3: CASSHATRTSRTDTQYF
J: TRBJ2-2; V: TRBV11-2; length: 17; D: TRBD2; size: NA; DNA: TGTGCCAGCAGCTTATCGAGCTTGCGGCGGGGGGCCGGGGAGCTGTTTTTT; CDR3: CASSLSSLRRGAGELFF
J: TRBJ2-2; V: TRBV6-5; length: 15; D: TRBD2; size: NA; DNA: TGTGCCAGCAGAGGAGCGGGGGGAGTCACCGGGGAGCTGTTTTTT; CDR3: CASRGAGGVTGELFF
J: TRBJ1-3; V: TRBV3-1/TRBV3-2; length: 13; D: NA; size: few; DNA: TGTGCCAGCACGGGATCCGCTGGAAACACCATATATTTT; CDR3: CASTGSAGNTIYF
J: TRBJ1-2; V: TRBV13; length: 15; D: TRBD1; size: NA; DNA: TGTGCCAGCAGCACTACTGGGACAGGGGGCGATGGCTACACCTTC; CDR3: CASSTTGTGGDGYTF
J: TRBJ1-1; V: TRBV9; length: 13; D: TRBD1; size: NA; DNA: TGTGCCAGCAGGGCGACAGGGATCGCTGAAGCTTTCTTT; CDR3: CASRATGIAEAFF
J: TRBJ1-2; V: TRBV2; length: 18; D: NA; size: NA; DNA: TGTGCCAGCAGTCCGGGGGTCGGCGGCGCGGCGGGTAACTATGGCTACACCTTC; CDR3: CASSPGVGGAAGNYGYTF
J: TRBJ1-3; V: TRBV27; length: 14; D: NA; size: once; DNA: TGTGCCAGCAGTTTGGCAGGGGCTGGAAACACCATATATTTT; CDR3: CASSLAGAGNTIYF
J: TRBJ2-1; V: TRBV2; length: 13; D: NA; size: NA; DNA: TGTGCCAGCAGTGAGGAGACAGATAATGAGCAGTTCTTC; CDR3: CASSEETDNEQFF
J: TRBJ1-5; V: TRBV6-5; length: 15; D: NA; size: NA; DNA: TGTGCCAGCAGAGGTTTTTACAGGGGCAATCAGCCCCAGCATTTT; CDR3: CASRGFYRGNQPQHF
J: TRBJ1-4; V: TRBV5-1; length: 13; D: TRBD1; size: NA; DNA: TGCGCCAGCTCGACAGGGCCTAATGAAAAACTGTTTTTT; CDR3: CASSTGPNEKLFF
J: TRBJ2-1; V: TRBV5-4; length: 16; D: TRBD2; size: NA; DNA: TGTGCCAGCAGCTTGAAACTGGCGGGGGGGCTTAATGAGCAGTTCTTC; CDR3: CASSLKLAGGLNEQFF
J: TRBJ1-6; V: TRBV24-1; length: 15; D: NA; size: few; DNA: TGTGCCACCAGTGATGGGGCGGACTATAATTCACCCCTCCACTTT; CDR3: CATSDGADYNSPLHF
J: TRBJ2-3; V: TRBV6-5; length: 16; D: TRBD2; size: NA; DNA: TGTGCCAGCAGTTACCTCCCTAGCGGGGGAGGGGATACGCAGTATTTT; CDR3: CASSYLPSGGGDTQYF